This T cell receptor beta chain was identified during a study of early T cells in non-severe SARS-CoV-2 infection. Study in general: Sequencing targeted bulk RNA from unsorted whole blood, leaving chains unpaired.

This clonotype was found many times. The antigen remains undetermined. Individual cDNA molecules carried attached unique molecular identifiers. TCRdb re-called the 5' RACE reads with MiXCR, one entry per CDR3 protein. In the table there are about 34,000 distinct CDR3 sequences, about 6.5% of which are singletons. General study findings and limits: Lookups in VDJdb leaned toward anti-spike CD8 responses and missed private and CD4 specificities.

The germline V gene has CDR1 LGHNA and CDR2 YSLEER. The CDR3 consists of 19 residues. The ends lost 2 bases at V and 2 bases at J; junction bases unmatched: 15. This clonotype was obtained from an adult who was a healthcare worker with PCR-confirmed SARS-CoV-2 infection or an uninfected control (not recorded which). The genes are TRBV4-3 and TRBJ2-5, with TRBD2 matching over 9 bases. The material sequenced was whole blood. The CDR3: CASSQRWLAGSGQQETQYF. In nucleotides, the CDR3 is TGCGCCAGCAGCCAAAGGTGGCTAGCGGGGTCGGGACAACAAGAGACCCAGTACTTC.